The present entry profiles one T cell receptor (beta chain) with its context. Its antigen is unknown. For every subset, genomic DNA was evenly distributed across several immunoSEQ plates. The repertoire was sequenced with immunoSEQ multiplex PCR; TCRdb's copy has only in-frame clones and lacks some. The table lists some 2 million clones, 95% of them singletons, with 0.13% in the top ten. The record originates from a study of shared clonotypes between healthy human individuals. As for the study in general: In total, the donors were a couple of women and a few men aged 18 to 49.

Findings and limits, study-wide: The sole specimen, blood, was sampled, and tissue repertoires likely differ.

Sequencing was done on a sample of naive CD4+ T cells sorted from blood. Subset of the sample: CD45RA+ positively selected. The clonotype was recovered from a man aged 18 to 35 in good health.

CDR3 residues: CASSLNMGAGNTIYF. Written as DNA, the CDR3 is TGTGCCAGCAGCTTAAATATGGGGGCTGGAAACACCATATATTTT. This chain uses TRBV7-9 with TRBJ1-3; perhaps TRBD1 as D (5 bases). V was shortened by 2 bases and J by 2 bases, with 10 bases between the two germline ends. The CDR3 is made up of 15 amino acids. The germline CDR1 and CDR2 sequences are SEHNR and FQNEAQ (reference sequence).